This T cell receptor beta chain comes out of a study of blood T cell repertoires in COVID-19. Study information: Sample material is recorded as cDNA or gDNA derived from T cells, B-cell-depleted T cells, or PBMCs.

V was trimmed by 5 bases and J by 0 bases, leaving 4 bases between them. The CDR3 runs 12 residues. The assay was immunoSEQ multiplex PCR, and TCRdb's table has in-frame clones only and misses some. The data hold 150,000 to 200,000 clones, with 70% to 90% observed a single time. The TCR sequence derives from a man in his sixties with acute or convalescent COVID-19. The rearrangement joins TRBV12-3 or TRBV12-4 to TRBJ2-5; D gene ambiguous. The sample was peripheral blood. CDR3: CASSRYQETQYF. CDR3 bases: TGTGCCAGCAGTCGGTACCAAGAGACCCAGTACTTC.